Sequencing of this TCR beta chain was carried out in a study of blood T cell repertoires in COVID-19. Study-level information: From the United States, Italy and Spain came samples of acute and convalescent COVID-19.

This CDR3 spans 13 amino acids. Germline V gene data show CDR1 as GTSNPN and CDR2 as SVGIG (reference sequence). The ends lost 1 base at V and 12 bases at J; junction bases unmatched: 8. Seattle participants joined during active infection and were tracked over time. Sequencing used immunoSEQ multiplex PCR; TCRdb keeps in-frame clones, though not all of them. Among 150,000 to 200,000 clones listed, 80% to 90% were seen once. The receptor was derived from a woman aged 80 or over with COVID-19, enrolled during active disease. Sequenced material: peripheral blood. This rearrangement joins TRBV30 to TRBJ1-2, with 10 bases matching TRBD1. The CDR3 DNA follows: TGTGCCTGGAGTGCGGGGACAGGGGTTGGAAACACCTTC. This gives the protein CAWSAGTGVGNTF. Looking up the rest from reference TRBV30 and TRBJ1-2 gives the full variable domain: SQTIHQWPATLVQPVGSPLSLECTVEGTSNPNLYWYRQAAGRGLQLLFYSVGIGQISSEVPQNLSASRPQDRQFILSSKKLLLSDSGFYLCAWSAGTGVGNTFGSGTRLTVV.